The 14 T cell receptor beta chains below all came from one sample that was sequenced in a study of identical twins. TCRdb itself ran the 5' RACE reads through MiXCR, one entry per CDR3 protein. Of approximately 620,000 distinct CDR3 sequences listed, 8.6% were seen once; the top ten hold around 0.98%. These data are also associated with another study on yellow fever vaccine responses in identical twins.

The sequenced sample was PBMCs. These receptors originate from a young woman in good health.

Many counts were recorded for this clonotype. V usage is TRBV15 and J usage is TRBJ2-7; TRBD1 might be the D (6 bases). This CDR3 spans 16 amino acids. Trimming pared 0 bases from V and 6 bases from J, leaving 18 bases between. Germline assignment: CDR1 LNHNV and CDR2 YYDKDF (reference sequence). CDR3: CATSRDPDRTGSEQYF. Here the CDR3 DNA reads TGTGCCACCAGCAGAGATCCCGATCGAACAGGGTCCGAGCAGTACTTC. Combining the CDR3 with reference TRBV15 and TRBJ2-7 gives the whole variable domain DAMVIQNPRYQVTQFGKPVTLSCSQTLNHNVMYWYQQKSSQAPKLLFHYYDKDFNNEADTPDNFQSRRPNTSFCFLDIRSPGLGDTAMYLCATSRDPDRTGSEQYFGPGTRLTVT.

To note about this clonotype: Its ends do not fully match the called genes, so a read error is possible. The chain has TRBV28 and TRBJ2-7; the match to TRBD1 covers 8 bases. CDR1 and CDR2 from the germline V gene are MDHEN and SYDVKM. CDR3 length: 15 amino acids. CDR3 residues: CASSPRQGLSYKQYF. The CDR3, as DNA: TGTGCCAGCAGTCCAAGACAGGGGCTCTCCTACAAGCAGTACTTC. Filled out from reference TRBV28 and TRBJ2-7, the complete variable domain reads DVKVTQSSRYLVKRTGEKVFLECVQDMDHENMFWYRQDPGLGLRLIYFSYDVKMKEKGDIPEGYSVSREKKERFSLILESASTNQTSMYLCASSPRQGLSYKQYFGPGTRLTVT.

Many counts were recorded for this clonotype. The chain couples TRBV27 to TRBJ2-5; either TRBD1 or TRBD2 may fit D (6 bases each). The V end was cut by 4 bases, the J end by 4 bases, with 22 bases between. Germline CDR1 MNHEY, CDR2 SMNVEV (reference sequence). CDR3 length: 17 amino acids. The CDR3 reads CASSSLGGRSNRETQYF. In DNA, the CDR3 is TGTGCCAGCAGTTCTTTAGGGGGGAGAAGTAATAGAGAGACCCAGTACTTC.

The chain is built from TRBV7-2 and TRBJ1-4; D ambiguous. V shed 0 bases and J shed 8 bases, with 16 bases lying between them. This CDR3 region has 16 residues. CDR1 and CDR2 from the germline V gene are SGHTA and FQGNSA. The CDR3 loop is CASSLAGPGRQEKLFF. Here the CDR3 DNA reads TGTGCCAGCAGCTTAGCCGGTCCGGGTCGTCAGGAAAAACTGTTTTTT.

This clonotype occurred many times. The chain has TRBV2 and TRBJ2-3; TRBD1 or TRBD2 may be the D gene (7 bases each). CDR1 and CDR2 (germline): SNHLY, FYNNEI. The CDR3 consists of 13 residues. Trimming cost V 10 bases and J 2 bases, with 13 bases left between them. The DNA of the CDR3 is TGTGCCACCAGGGGGGGATACACAGATACGCAGTATTTT. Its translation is CATRGGYTDTQYF.

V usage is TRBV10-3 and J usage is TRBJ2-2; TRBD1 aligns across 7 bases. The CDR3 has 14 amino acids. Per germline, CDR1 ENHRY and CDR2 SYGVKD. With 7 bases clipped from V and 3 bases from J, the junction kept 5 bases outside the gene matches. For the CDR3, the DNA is TGTGCCATCACAGGACAGGACGACACCGGGGAGCTGTTTTTT. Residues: CAITGQDDTGELFF.

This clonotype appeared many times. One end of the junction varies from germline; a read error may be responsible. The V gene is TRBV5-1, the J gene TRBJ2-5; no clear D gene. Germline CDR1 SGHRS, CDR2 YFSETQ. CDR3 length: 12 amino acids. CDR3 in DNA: TGTGCCAGCAGCTTAGAACAAGAGACCCAGTACTTC. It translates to CASSLEQETQYF.

CDR3 DNA sequence: TGTGCCAGCAGCTTAGGGACCGACGCGAACACTGAAGCTTTCTTT. It yields the protein CASSLGTDANTEAFF. This rearrangement joins TRBV7-6 to TRBJ1-1; D ambiguous. The CDR3 spans 15 residues. Trimming removed 1 base at V and 1 base at J, with 10 bases between. Germline lookup yields CDR1 SGHVS and CDR2 FNYEAQ.

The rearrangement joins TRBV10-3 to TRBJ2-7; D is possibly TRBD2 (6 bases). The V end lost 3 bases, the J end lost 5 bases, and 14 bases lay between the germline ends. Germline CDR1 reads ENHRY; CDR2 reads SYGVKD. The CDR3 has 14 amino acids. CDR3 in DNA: TGTGCCATCAGTGACCAGCGGGCCCCCCACGAGCAGTACTTC. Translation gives CAISDQRAPHEQYF.

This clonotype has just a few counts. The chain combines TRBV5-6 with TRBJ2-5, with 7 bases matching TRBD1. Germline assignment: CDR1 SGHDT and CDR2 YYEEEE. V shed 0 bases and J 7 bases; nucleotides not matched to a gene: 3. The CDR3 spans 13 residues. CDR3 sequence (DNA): TGTGCCAGCAGCTTGGTTCCAGGGGGGACCCAGTACTTC. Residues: CASSLVPGGTQYF.

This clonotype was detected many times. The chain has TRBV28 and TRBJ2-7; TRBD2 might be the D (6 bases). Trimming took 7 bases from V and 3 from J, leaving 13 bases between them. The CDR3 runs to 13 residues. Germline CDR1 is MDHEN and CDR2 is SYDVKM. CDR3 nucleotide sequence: TGTGCCAGCACTACCTCCGGGAGCTACGAGCAGTACTTC. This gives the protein CASTTSGSYEQYF.

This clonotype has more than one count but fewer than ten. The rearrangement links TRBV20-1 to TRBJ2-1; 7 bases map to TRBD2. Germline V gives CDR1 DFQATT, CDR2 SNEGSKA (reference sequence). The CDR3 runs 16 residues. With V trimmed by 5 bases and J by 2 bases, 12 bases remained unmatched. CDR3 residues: CSAFKGAGVTYNEQFF. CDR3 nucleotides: TGCAGTGCTTTTAAAGGGGCGGGGGTGACCTACAATGAGCAGTTCTTC.

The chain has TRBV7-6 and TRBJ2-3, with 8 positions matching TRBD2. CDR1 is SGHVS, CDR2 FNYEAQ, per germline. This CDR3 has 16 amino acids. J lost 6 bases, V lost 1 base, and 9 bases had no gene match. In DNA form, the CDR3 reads TGTGCCAGCAGCTTAGAACGGGAGGGCCTTGCGGATACGCAGTATTTT. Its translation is CASSLEREGLADTQYF.

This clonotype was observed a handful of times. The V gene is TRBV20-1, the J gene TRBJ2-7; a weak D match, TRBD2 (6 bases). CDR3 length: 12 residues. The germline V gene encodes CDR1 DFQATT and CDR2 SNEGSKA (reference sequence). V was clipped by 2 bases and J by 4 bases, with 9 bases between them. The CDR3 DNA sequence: TGCAGTGCTAGACACGGGGGTTACGAGCAGTACTTC. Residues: CSARHGGYEQYF.